One and the same sample provided the 30 T cell receptor beta chains below, sequenced in a study of breast tumors, draining lymph nodes, adjacent tissues. Breast cancer patients provided tissue from their axillary draining lymph nodes. Via MiXCR, TCRdb re-called the multiplex PCR reads, giving one row per CDR3 protein. The sample lists about 180,000 distinct CDR3 sequences; approximately 30% were seen once. Source material: axillary lymph node tissue. These receptor sequences come from a female donor with breast cancer. Some clones in this sample may be carry-over from other donors' samples.

This clonotype occurred a few times. This chain uses TRBV3-1 with TRBJ2-7; 7 bases line up with TRBD1. The ends lost 2 bases at V and 2 bases at J; junction bases unmatched: 6. The CDR3 totals 15 residues. CDR1 is LGHDT, CDR2 YNNKEL, per germline (reference sequence). The DNA of the CDR3 is TGTGCCAGCAGCCAATGGGGGACAGAGGCCTACGAGCAGTACTTC. As protein: CASSQWGTEAYEQYF.

This clonotype was detected ten times or more. The V gene is TRBV12-3 or TRBV12-4, the J gene TRBJ2-5; D gene ambiguous. The length of the CDR3 is 13 residues. V was clipped by 5 bases and J by 1 base, with 8 bases between them. Here the CDR3 DNA reads TGTGCCAGCAGTAGATCGCTCCAAGAGACCCAGTACTTC. This gives the protein CASSRSLQETQYF.

A remark on this clonotype: A much more abundant neighbour one base away suggests this may be a read error. This chain joins TRBV20-1 and TRBJ2-7; 14 bases line up with TRBD2. The CDR3 is 14 residues long. With 2 bases clipped from V and 6 bases from J, the junction kept 3 bases outside the gene matches. CDR1 is DFQATT and CDR2 is SNEGSKA in the germline V gene (reference sequence). In nucleotides, the CDR3 is TGCAGTGCTAGACAGGGACTAGCGGGAGCCGAGCAGTACTTC. It translates to CSARQGLAGAEQYF.

The rearrangement joins TRBV9 to TRBJ2-2; D may be TRBD1 (5 bases). The germline CDR1 and CDR2 sequences are SGDLS and YYNGEE. Trimming removed 1 base from V and 8 bases from J, with 12 bases in between. The CDR3 has 14 residues. This chain's CDR3 is CASSVLNRTGELFF. Here the CDR3 DNA reads TGTGCCAGCAGCGTACTTAATCGGACAGGGGAGCTGTTTTTT.

This clonotype was seen at least ten times. This rearrangement joins TRBV20-1 to TRBJ2-3, with 9 bases identical to TRBD2. CDR1 is DFQATT, CDR2 SNEGSKA, per germline (reference sequence). V was pared by 1 base and J by 0 bases, with 8 bases of the junction left unmatched. CDR3 length: 17 amino acids. CDR3 amino acids: CSARALLTSGSTDTQYF. The CDR3 nucleotides are TGCAGTGCTAGAGCCCTCCTCACTAGCGGGAGCACAGATACGCAGTATTTT.

In its sample, this clonotype was seen many times. V gene TRBV7-2 combines with J gene TRBJ1-3; no clear D. The germline V gene encodes CDR1 SGHTA and CDR2 FQGNSA. This CDR3 has 14 amino acids. Trimming shortened V by 4 bases and J by 4 bases, and 11 bases separated the two germline ends. CDR3 coding DNA: TGTGCCAGCAGCTCCCCCGGGGTAGGAAACACCATATATTTT. Protein sequence: CASSSPGVGNTIYF.

As to this clonotype: The CDR3 carries no conserved terminal phenylalanine or tryptophan, so it likely arises from a read error. The limits of the CDR3 on the DNA are not certain, so only TCRdb's listed CDR3 is given. CDR3 protein: CASRIEKNTGELRI. The J gene is TRBJ2-2, the V gene TRBV2. Per the germline V gene, CDR1 is SNHLY and CDR2 is FYNNEI. The CDR3 has 14 amino acids, counting both end residues.

This clonotype has at least ten counts. The rearrangement links TRBV5-5 to TRBJ2-7; D unclear. The CDR3 is 13 residues long. Germline V gene sequence: CDR1 SGHKS, CDR2 YYEKEE (reference sequence). Trimming shortened V by 2 bases and J by 2 bases, and 8 bases separated the two germline ends. In nucleotides, the CDR3 is TGTGCCAGCAGCTTAAGAGAAACCTACGAGCAGTACTTC. Protein product: CASSLRETYEQYF.

The chain's CDR3 is CASSLPGPGTDTQYF. For the CDR3, the DNA is TGTGCCAGCAGCTTACCTGGCCCGGGAACAGATACGCAGTATTTT. This rearrangement joins TRBV5-4 to TRBJ2-3; D may be TRBD2 (5 bases). This CDR3 is 15 amino acids long. The V and J ends lost 2 bases and 3 bases respectively, with 13 bases between them. Germline V gives CDR1 SGHNT, CDR2 YYREEE (reference sequence).

This clonotype occurred many times. This rearrangement joins TRBV10-3 to TRBJ1-3, with 7 bases fitting TRBD1. The CDR3 consists of 14 residues. After removal of 10 bases from V and 5 bases from J, the junction contained 11 bases not matched to a gene. CDR1 is ENHRY and CDR2 is SYGVKD in the germline V gene. CDR3 in amino acids: CATQGQTTRNTIYF. The CDR3 region has the DNA TGTGCCACCCAGGGACAGACGACGAGAAACACCATATATTTT.

The rearrangement links TRBV25-1 to TRBJ2-5, with 14 bases aligning to TRBD2. CDR1 and CDR2 from the germline V gene are MGHDK and SYGVNS. With V trimmed by 3 bases and J by 4 bases, 13 bases remained unmatched. The CDR3 is 19 amino acids. Written as DNA, the CDR3 is TGTGCCAGCAGTGAGTTTAGCCGGACTAGCGGGAGGCAGGGAGAGACCCAGTACTTC. Its translation: CASSEFSRTSGRQGETQYF.

In this sample, this clonotype turned up many times. This chain joins TRBV6-1 and TRBJ2-7; TRBD2 matches 9 bases. From germline, CDR1 is MNHNS and CDR2 SASEGT. The V segment lost 8 bases and the J segment 2 bases; nucleotides outside the gene matches: 13. This CDR3 region has 16 residues. Here the CDR3 reads CASLDIGTSRTYEQYF. The DNA for the CDR3 is TGTGCCAGCCTTGATATTGGGACTAGCAGGACCTACGAGCAGTACTTC.

The genes are TRBV29-1 and TRBJ1-1; 9 bases are shared with TRBD1. The V gene end was trimmed by 4 bases and the J gene end by 1 base; junction bases not matched to a gene: 19. The CDR3 sequence is 19 residues long. CDR1 is SQVTM and CDR2 is ANQGSEA in the germline V gene. As DNA, the CDR3 is TGCAGCGTTGTAACGCGAGGTCTTGGACAGGGGAGTGGGAACACTGAAGCTTTCTTT. Its protein is CSVVTRGLGQGSGNTEAFF.

This clonotype was counted ten times or more. The chain employs TRBV6-6 and TRBJ1-5; tentatively, D is TRBD1 (6 bases). The ends were cut back, 10 bases at V and 0 bases at J, with 19 bases in the middle. Germline lookup yields CDR1 MNHNY and CDR2 SVGAGI (reference sequence). The CDR3 covers 16 residues. The CDR3 DNA sequence: TGTGCCACTGCTGGCGGGACAACTTATAGCAATCAGCCCCAGCATTTT. Translation gives CATAGGTTYSNQPQHF.

J is TRBJ1-6 and V is TRBV5-8; possibly TRBD1 for D (5 bases). CDR1 and CDR2 (germline): SGHTS, YDEGEE. This CDR3 comprises 17 residues. Trimming stripped 1 base from V and 0 bases from J, with 11 bases between. DNA for the CDR3: TGTGCCAGCAGCTTGCTGGGGGTTGGCTCCTATAATTCACCCCTCCACTTT. Protein sequence: CASSLLGVGSYNSPLHF.

This clonotype was counted ten times or more. J is TRBJ2-1 and V is TRBV7-6; 8 bases are shared with TRBD1. Trimming cost V 1 base and J 8 bases; bases outside gene matches: 10. There are 16 residues in the CDR3. The germline gives CDR1 SGHVS, CDR2 FNYEAQ. CDR3 DNA: TGTGCCAGCAGCTTAGGGCCGGGACAGGTTAGCCATGAGCAGTTCTTC. Translating it yields CASSLGPGQVSHEQFF.

This clonotype has ten or more counts. The chain couples TRBV18 to TRBJ1-4; D call uncertain. Trimming stripped 2 bases from V and 0 bases from J, with 7 bases between. The germline CDR1 and CDR2 sequences are KGHSH and LQKENI. This CDR3 spans 15 amino acids. The CDR3 here is CASSPSGSTNEKLFF. In DNA form, the CDR3 reads TGTGCCAGCTCACCAAGCGGGTCAACTAATGAAAAACTGTTTTTT.

This clonotype was detected ten times or more. V usage is TRBV11-2 and J usage is TRBJ1-2; D call uncertain. CDR3 length: 13 amino acids. Germline CDR1 SGHAT, CDR2 FQNNGV. V was pared by 3 bases and J by 4 bases, with 9 bases between. CDR3 sequence: CASSLRSFYGYTF. DNA of the CDR3: TGTGCCAGCAGCTTGCGGTCATTCTATGGCTACACCTTC.

On this clonotype: The CDR3 carries no conserved terminal phenylalanine or tryptophan, so it likely arises from a read error. The genes are TRBV11-3 and TRBJ2-1; 10 nucleotides agree with TRBD2. This CDR3 is built from 16 residues. Germline V gene sequence: CDR1 SGHNT, CDR2 YENEEA. Trimming took 5 bases from V and 0 from J; bases not matched to a gene: 4. The CDR3, as DNA: TGTGCCAGCAGCCCCTGGACTAGCGGCTCCTACAATGAGCAGTTCAGA. Its translation: CASSPWTSGSYNEQFR.

With regard to this clonotype: One end of the junction varies from germline; a read error may be responsible. This sequence joins TRBV13 and TRBJ2-6; TRBD1 matches at 8 bases. The CDR3 has 14 amino acids. The V gene's germline CDR1 is PRHDT and CDR2 FYEKMQ (reference sequence). The CDR3 loop reads CASSLGTGVNVLTF. CDR3 nucleotide sequence: TGTGCCAGCAGCTTAGGGACAGGGGTCAACGTCCTGACTTTC.

This clonotype came up a few times. The rearrangement links TRBV6-2 or TRBV6-3 to TRBJ2-2; 8 nucleotides line up with TRBD2. The CDR3 has 15 amino acids. V shed 6 bases, J shed 6 bases, and the junction held 9 bases outside the gene matches. Germline V gene sequence: CDR1 MNHEY, CDR2 SVGEGT. CDR3 sequence reads: CASRPRGGSPGELFF. The CDR3 DNA is TGTGCCAGCAGACCTCGGGGGGGCAGTCCCGGGGAGCTGTTTTTT.

This clonotype showed up many times. The chain carries TRBV7-9 and TRBJ2-3; possible D gene TRBD2, 6 bases. The CDR3 is 15 residues long. Trimming removed 1 base from V and 3 bases from J, with 11 bases in between. CDR1 SEHNR and CDR2 FQNEAQ come from the germline V gene (reference sequence). This chain's CDR3 is CASSLDGRRTDTQYF. CDR3 sequence (DNA): TGTGCCAGCAGCTTAGACGGGAGAAGGACAGATACGCAGTATTTT.

This clonotype has only one observation. The J gene is TRBJ2-6, the V gene TRBV5-4; TRBD1 matches at 8 bases. The V gene's germline CDR1 is SGHNT and CDR2 YYREEE (reference sequence). With 3 bases clipped from V and 5 bases from J, the junction kept 10 bases outside the gene matches. This CDR3 spans 17 amino acids. The CDR3 protein is CASSSPGQVDRANVLTF. CDR3 in DNA: TGTGCCAGCAGCTCTCCGGGACAGGTCGACCGGGCCAACGTCCTGACTTTC.

This clonotype has at least ten counts. This chain uses TRBV2 with TRBJ1-5; D remains unclear. V was clipped by 1 base and J by 4 bases, with 11 bases between them. The CDR3 length is 15 residues. CDR1 is SNHLY, CDR2 FYNNEI, per germline. The CDR3 protein is CASSEDGQPNQPQHF. CDR3 nucleotide sequence: TGTGCCAGCAGTGAAGATGGGCAGCCTAATCAGCCCCAGCATTTT.

The V gene is TRBV28, the J gene TRBJ1-5, with 11 bases fitting TRBD1. Trimming at V came to 5 bases and at J to 6 bases, leaving 6 bases not matched to a gene. Germline V gene lookup returns CDR1 MDHEN and CDR2 SYDVKM. The CDR3 contains 15 residues. The CDR3 spells CASSVDRGRTQPQHF. The CDR3 DNA reads TGTGCCAGCAGTGTGGACAGGGGGCGCACTCAGCCCCAGCATTTT. Drawing the rest from reference TRBV28 and TRBJ1-5, the complete variable domain is DVKVTQSSRYLVKRTGEKVFLECVQDMDHENMFWYRQDPGLGLRLIYFSYDVKMKEKGDIPEGYSVSREKKERFSLILESASTNQTSMYLCASSVDRGRTQPQHFGDGTRLSIL.

This clonotype was picked up many times. The chain combines TRBV7-9 with TRBJ1-2; 7 positions agree with TRBD1. The CDR3 is made up of 17 amino acids. With V trimmed by 5 bases and J by 8 bases, 20 bases remained unmatched. In germline, CDR1 is SEHNR, CDR2 FQNEAQ (reference sequence). The CDR3: CASSPPPGGFVNRGYTF. The CDR3 nucleotides are TGTGCCAGCAGCCCACCCCCAGGGGGGTTTGTCAACAGAGGCTACACCTTC.

This clonotype appeared many times. This chain uses TRBV2 with TRBJ2-1; weak D call: TRBD1 (5 bases). Looked up from germline, CDR1 is SNHLY and CDR2 is FYNNEI. This CDR3 spans 14 amino acids. V lost 6 bases to trimming and J lost 2 bases, with 11 bases between them. CDR3 loop: CASRGLTTYNEQFF. CDR3 nucleotide sequence: TGTGCCAGCAGGGGGCTAACGACCTACAATGAGCAGTTCTTC.

This clonotype was found many times. The chain employs TRBV7-3 and TRBJ2-1; 11 nucleotides line up with TRBD2. The CDR3 is made up of 16 amino acids. The J segment lost 0 bases and the V segment lost 4 bases, leaving 2 bases of the junction unmatched. Per the germline V gene, CDR1 is SGHTA and CDR2 is FQGTGA. The CDR3 is CASSSSGRFSYNEQFF. CDR3 DNA: TGTGCCAGCAGCTCTAGCGGGAGGTTCTCCTACAATGAGCAGTTCTTC.

About this clonotype itself: This likely comes from a read error, as the CDR3 has no conserved phenylalanine or tryptophan at its end. The J gene is TRBJ1-4, the V gene TRBV7-2; 9 nucleotides match TRBD1. The CDR3 covers 19 residues. The germline V gene encodes CDR1 SGHTA and CDR2 FQGNSA. The CDR3 DNA reads as TGTGTCAGCAGCTCTCGCGGACAGGGGTCACCCCGCCGGACCGAAAAACTGTTTCTT. It is translated as CVSSSRGQGSPRRTEKLFL.

The J gene is TRBJ2-7, the V gene TRBV18, with 8 bases lining up with TRBD1. From germline, CDR1 is KGHSH and CDR2 LQKENI. The CDR3 runs 19 residues. Trimming removed 4 bases from V and 2 bases from J; junction bases left unmatched: 19. Written as DNA, the CDR3 is TGTGCCAGCTCACTCCCACGCGGGACAGGAAAAACTCGGACCTACGAGCAGTACTTC. Its protein product is CASSLPRGTGKTRTYEQYF.